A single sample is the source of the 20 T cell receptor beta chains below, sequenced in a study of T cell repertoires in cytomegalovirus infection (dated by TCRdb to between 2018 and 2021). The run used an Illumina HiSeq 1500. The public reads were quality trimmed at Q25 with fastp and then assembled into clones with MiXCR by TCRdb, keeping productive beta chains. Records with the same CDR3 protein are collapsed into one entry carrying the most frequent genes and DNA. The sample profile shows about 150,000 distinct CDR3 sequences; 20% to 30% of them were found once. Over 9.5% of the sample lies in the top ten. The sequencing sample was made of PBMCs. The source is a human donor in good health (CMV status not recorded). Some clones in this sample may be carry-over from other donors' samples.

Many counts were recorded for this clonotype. In DNA, the CDR3 is TGTGCCAGCAGCTTAACCCCCGGGACAGGGGGCACTGAAGCTTTCTTT. Its protein is CASSLTPGTGGTEAFF. The chain uses TRBV7-2 and TRBJ1-1; the match to TRBD1 covers 11 bases. V was clipped by 2 bases and J by 4 bases; unmatched bases: 6. The CDR3 runs 16 residues. Germline assignment: CDR1 SGHTA and CDR2 FQGNSA.

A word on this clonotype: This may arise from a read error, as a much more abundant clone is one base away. CDR3 DNA: TGTGCCAGCAGTCCAATTGGGCTTGAAGTTTTCTTT. Translating it yields CASSPIGLEVFF. The chain combines TRBV7-2 with TRBJ1-1, with D unclear. CDR3 length: 12 amino acids. Germline CDR1 SGHTA, CDR2 FQGNSA.

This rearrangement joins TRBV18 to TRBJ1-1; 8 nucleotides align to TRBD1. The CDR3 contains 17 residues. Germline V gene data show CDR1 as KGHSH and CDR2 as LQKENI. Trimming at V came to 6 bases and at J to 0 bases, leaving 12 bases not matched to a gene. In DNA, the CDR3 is TGTGCCAGCTCTCAACAACTCCAGGGGGCGATGAACACTGAAGCTTTCTTT. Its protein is CASSQQLQGAMNTEAFF.

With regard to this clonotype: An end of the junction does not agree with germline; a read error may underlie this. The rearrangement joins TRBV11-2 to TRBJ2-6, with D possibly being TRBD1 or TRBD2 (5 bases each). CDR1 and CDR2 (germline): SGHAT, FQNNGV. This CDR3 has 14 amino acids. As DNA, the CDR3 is TGTGCCAGCAGCTTAGTATCCGGGGCCAAGGTCCTGACTTTC. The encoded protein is CASSLVSGAKVLTF. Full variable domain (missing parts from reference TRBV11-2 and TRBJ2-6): EAGVAQSPRYKIIEKRQSVAFWCNPISGHATLYWYQQILGQGPKLLIQFQNNGVVDDSQLPKDRFSAERLKGVDSTLKIQPAKLEDSAVYLCASSLVSGAKVLTFGAGSRLTVL.

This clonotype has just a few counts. CDR3 DNA: TGTGCCAGCAGTTTGGCGGGCGTGGTATTCTTC. Translating gives CASSLAGVVFF. The chain recombines TRBV12-3 or TRBV12-4 with TRBJ2-1; possible D gene TRBD2, 5 bases. V was trimmed by 3 bases and J by 16 bases, leaving 13 bases between them. The CDR3 contains 11 residues.

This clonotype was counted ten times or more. CDR3 nucleotide sequence: TGTGCCAGCAGCTTAGCCCTTAGCAATCAGCCCCAGCATTTT. Residues: CASSLALSNQPQHF. The genes are TRBV7-2 and TRBJ1-5, with unresolved D. CDR1 is SGHTA and CDR2 is FQGNSA in the germline V gene. The CDR3 is made up of 14 amino acids. The V and J ends lost 0 bases and 0 bases respectively, with 3 bases between them. Full variable domain (outside the CDR3, taken from reference TRBV7-2 and TRBJ1-5): GAGVSQSPSNKVTEKGKDVELRCDPISGHTALYWYRQSLGQGLEFLIYFQGNSAPDKSGLPSDRFSAERTGGSVSTLTIQRTQQEDSAVYLCASSLALSNQPQHFGDGTRLSIL.

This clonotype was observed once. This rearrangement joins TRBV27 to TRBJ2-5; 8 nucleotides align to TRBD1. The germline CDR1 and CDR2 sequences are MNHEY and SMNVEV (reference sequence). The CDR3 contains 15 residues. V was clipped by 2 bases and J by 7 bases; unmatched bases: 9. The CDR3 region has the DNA TGTGCCAGCAGTTTAAGTGGACAGGGACGGGGGACCCAGTACTTC. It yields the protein CASSLSGQGRGTQYF.

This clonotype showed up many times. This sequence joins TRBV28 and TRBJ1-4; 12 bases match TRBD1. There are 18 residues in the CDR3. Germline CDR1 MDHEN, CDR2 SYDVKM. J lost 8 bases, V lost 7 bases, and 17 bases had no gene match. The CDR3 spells CASTENRDRGLRSEKLFF. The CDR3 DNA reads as TGTGCCAGCACCGAAAACCGGGACAGGGGGCTTAGATCCGAAAAACTGTTTTTT. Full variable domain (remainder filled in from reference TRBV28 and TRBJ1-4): DVKVTQSSRYLVKRTGEKVFLECVQDMDHENMFWYRQDPGLGLRLIYFSYDVKMKEKGDIPEGYSVSREKKERFSLILESASTNQTSMYLCASTENRDRGLRSEKLFFGSGTQLSVL.

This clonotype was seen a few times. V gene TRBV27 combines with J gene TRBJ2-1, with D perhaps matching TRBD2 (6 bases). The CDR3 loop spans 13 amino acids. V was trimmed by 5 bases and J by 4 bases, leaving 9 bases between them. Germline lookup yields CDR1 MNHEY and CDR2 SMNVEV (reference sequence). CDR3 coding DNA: TGTGCCAGCAGTAGGGGAGGTTACAATGAGCAGTTCTTC. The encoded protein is CASSRGGYNEQFF.

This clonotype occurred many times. The CDR3 coding sequence is TGTGCCAGCAGCCCCACGTCTACGCCAGCTAACTATGGCTACACCTTC. Protein product: CASSPTSTPANYGYTF. The gene calls are TRBV7-6 and TRBJ1-2; D not certain. CDR1 SGHVS and CDR2 FNYEAQ come from the germline V gene. Between the trimmed V and J ends, which lost 5 bases and 0 bases, there was a span of 16 bases. The CDR3 is 16 residues long.

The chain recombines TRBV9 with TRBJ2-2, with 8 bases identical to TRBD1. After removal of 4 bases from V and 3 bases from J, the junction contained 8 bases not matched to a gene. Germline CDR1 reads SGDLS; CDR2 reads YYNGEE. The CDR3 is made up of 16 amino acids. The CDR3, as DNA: TGTGCCAGCAGCTCCCCCGGGACAGGACACACCGGGGAGCTGTTTTTT. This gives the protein CASSSPGTGHTGELFF.

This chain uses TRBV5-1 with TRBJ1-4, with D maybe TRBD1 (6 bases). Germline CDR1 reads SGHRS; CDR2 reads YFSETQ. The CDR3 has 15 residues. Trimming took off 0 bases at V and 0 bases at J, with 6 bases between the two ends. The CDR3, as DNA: TGCGCCAGCAGCTTGGGGACAGCAACTAATGAAAAACTGTTTTTT. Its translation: CASSLGTATNEKLFF. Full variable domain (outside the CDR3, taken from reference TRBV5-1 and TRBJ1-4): KAGVTQTPRYLIKTRGQQVTLSCSPISGHRSVSWYQQTPGQGLQFLFEYFSETQRNKGNFPGRFSGRQFSNSRSEMNVSTLELGDSALYLCASSLGTATNEKLFFGSGTQLSVL.

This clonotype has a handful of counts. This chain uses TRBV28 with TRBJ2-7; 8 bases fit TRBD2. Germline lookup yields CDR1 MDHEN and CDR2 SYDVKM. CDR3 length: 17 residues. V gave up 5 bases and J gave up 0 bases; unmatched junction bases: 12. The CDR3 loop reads CASSHTGLAAVSYEQYF. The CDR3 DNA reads TGTGCCAGCAGTCACACCGGACTAGCAGCCGTCTCCTACGAGCAGTACTTC.

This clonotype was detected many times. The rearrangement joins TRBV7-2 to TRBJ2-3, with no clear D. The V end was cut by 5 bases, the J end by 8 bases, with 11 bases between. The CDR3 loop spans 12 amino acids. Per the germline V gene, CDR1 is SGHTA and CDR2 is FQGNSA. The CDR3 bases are TGTGCCAGCAGCCCCGTGGAACTTACGCAGTATTTT. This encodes CASSPVELTQYF.

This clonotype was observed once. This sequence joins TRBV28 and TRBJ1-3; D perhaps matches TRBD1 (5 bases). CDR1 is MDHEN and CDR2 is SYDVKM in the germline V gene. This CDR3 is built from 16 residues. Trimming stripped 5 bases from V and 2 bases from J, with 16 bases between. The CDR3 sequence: CASSHSSGWTGNTIYF. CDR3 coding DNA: TGTGCCAGCAGTCATTCCTCAGGGTGGACTGGAAACACCATATATTTT.

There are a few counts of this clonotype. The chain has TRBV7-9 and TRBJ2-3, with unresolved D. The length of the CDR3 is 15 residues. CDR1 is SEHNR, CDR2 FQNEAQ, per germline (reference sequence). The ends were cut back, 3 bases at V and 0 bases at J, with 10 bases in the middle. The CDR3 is CASSFITGSTDTQYF. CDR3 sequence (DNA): TGTGCCAGCAGCTTCATCACCGGGAGCACAGATACGCAGTATTTT.

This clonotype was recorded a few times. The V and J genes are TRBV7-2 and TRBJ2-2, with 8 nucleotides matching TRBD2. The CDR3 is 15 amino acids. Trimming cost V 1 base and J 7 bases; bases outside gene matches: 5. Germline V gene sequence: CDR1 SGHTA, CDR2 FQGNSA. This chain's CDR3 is CASSLVRLAGGELFF. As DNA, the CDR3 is TGTGCCAGCAGCTTAGTACGGCTAGCGGGCGGGGAGCTGTTTTTT.

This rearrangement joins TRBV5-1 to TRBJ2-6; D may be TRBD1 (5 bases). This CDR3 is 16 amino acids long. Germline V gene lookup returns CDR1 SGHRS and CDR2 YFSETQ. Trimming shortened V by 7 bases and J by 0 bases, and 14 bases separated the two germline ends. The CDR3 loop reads CASSIRVGSGANVLTF. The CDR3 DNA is TGCGCCAGCTCTATCAGGGTTGGCTCTGGGGCCAACGTCCTGACTTTC.

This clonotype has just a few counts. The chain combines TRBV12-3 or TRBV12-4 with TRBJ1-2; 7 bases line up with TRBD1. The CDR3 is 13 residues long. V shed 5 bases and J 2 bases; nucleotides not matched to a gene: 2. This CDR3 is CASSGTANYGYTF. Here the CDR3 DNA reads TGTGCCAGCAGTGGGACAGCCAACTATGGCTACACCTTC.

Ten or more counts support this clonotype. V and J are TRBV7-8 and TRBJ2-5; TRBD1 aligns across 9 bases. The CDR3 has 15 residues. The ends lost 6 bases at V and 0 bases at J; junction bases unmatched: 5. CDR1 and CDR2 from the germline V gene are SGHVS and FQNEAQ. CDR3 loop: CASRSTGGYQETQYF. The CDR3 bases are TGTGCCAGCAGATCGACAGGGGGGTACCAAGAGACCCAGTACTTC. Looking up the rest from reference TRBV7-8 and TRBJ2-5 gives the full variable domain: GAGVSQSPRYKVAKRGQDVALRCDPISGHVSLFWYQQALGQGPEFLTYFQNEAQLDKSGLPSDRFFAERPEGSVSTLKIQRTQQEDSAVYLCASRSTGGYQETQYFGPGTRLLVL.